This entry lists 23 T cell receptor beta chains sequenced from one sample in a study of regulatory T cells in long-lasting Graves disease (dated by TCRdb to the early 2020s). Libraries were built with multiplex PCR. The listed sequencing device is Illumina HiSeq 4000. iRepertoire HTBI primers and Arm-PCR amplification of CDR3 regions were used to construct TCR beta libraries. The public reads were quality trimmed at Q25 with fastp and then assembled into clones with MiXCR by TCRdb, keeping productive beta chains. Each CDR3 protein appears once, grouped with its most common genes and DNA. In this sample the table shows about 460,000 distinct CDR3 sequences, approximately 22% of which occur a single time. The top ten constitute over 10% of the sample. This specimen's time point label, interpreted: persistent/refractory GD, antithyroid drugs over 5 years with positive TRAb. For both TCR sequencing and RNA sequencing, RNA was extracted from PBMCs in TRIzol.

Sequenced here: peripheral blood mononuclear cells (PBMCs), sampled when the disease was refractory, from a patient treated with antithyroid drugs. These receptor sequences come from a female donor with Graves disease.

This clonotype turned up a few times. V is TRBV5-1 and J is TRBJ2-7, with TRBD2 matching 10 bases. J gave up 5 bases and V 1 base, and 12 bases lay outside the gene matches. The V gene's germline CDR1 is SGHRS and CDR2 YFSETQ. This CDR3 contains 17 residues. The CDR3 DNA sequence: TGCGCCAGCAGCTTGCTGCCCCTAGCGGGAGTCCTGAACGAGCAGTACTTC. Residues: CASSLLPLAGVLNEQYF. The whole variable domain, remainder taken from reference TRBV5-1 and TRBJ2-7, is KAGVTQTPRYLIKTRGQQVTLSCSPISGHRSVSWYQQTPGQGLQFLFEYFSETQRNKGNFPGRFSGRQFSNSRSEMNVSTLELGDSALYLCASSLLPLAGVLNEQYFGPGTRLTVT.

The table lists this clonotype with a few counts. This chain connects TRBV30 to TRBJ1-2; D is perhaps TRBD1 (6 bases). Germline assignment: CDR1 GTSNPN and CDR2 SVGIG (reference sequence). This CDR3 has 15 residues. The V and J ends lost 4 bases and 6 bases respectively, with 21 bases between them. The CDR3 loop reads CAWTVQGGLADGYTF. The CDR3 DNA is TGTGCCTGGACTGTACAGGGAGGTTTGGCGGATGGCTACACCTTC.

This clonotype has at least ten counts. V and J are TRBV7-6 and TRBJ1-5; tentatively, D is TRBD1 (5 bases). V lost 3 bases, J lost 4 bases, and 19 bases lay in between. Germline V lookup: CDR1 SGHVS, CDR2 FNYEAQ. The CDR3 is 17 amino acids. The CDR3 DNA reads as TGTGCCAGCAGCTTCCCGGGACCGCGACTTACTAATCAGCCCCAGCATTTT. Translation gives CASSFPGPRLTNQPQHF.

This clonotype has a handful of counts. The rearrangement joins TRBV12-3 or TRBV12-4 to TRBJ2-3; D tentatively fits TRBD1 or TRBD2 (5 bases each). Between the trimmed V and J ends, which lost 8 bases and 5 bases, there was a span of 14 bases. This CDR3 spans 13 amino acids. CDR3 region: CASGELRGDTQYF. The CDR3 region has the DNA TGTGCCAGCGGGGAGCTGAGGGGAGATACGCAGTATTTT.

This clonotype was observed at least ten times. The rearrangement uses TRBV2 and TRBJ1-1, with D possibly TRBD1 on 6 matching bases. The ends were cut back, 8 bases at V and 6 bases at J, with 22 bases in the middle. Per germline, CDR1 SNHLY and CDR2 FYNNEI. This CDR3 contains 15 residues. CDR3 amino acids: CASRVAYREGSEAFF. The CDR3 DNA is TGTGCCAGCCGGGTGGCCTACAGGGAGGGGTCTGAAGCTTTCTTT.

The V and J genes are TRBV5-1 and TRBJ2-5, with TRBD1 matching over 12 bases. Germline CDR1 SGHRS, CDR2 YFSETQ. V gave up 4 bases and J gave up 5 bases; unmatched junction bases: 6. This CDR3 has 15 amino acids. The CDR3 sequence: CASSLPGQGAETQYF. The CDR3 DNA is TGCGCCAGCAGCCTACCGGGACAGGGGGCGGAGACCCAGTACTTC.

This clonotype was found many times. This sequence joins TRBV2 and TRBJ2-3; D not resolved. There are 14 residues in the CDR3. In germline, CDR1 is SNHLY, CDR2 FYNNEI. V dropped 9 bases and J dropped 3 bases, with 16 bases sitting between them. CDR3 sequence: CARPMGRKTDTQYF. The CDR3 nucleotides are TGTGCCAGGCCCATGGGAAGAAAAACAGATACGCAGTATTTT.

This clonotype has only a few counts. V is TRBV20-1 and J is TRBJ1-2; D may be TRBD1 (6 bases). In germline, CDR1 is DFQATT, CDR2 SNEGSKA (reference sequence). CDR3 size: 16 residues. Trimming shortened V by 1 base and J by 4 bases, and 19 bases separated the two germline ends. In DNA form, the CDR3 reads TGCAGTGCTAGAGTTTCGGAGGGGTGGGGGGCCTATGGCTACACCTTC. It specifies CSARVSEGWGAYGYTF.

Ten or more counts support this clonotype. This chain connects TRBV2 to TRBJ1-6; TRBD1 agrees at 7 bases. V shed 5 bases and J 8 bases; nucleotides not matched to a gene: 0. The CDR3 sequence is 12 residues long. CDR1 and CDR2 (germline): SNHLY, FYNNEI. In DNA form, the CDR3 reads TGTGCCAGCAGTACAGGGGATTCACCCCTCCACTTT. This gives the protein CASSTGDSPLHF.

This chain connects TRBV6-1 to TRBJ2-7, with 12 nucleotides matching TRBD2. The junction had 7 bases not matched to a gene; V was cut back by 7 bases and J by 6 bases. Germline lookup yields CDR1 MNHNS and CDR2 SASEGT. CDR3 length: 14 amino acids. CDR3 DNA sequence: TGTGCCAGCACCGACCGACTAGCGGGAGCCGAGCAGTACTTC. Protein product: CASTDRLAGAEQYF.

This clonotype occurred a few times. The chain uses TRBV24-1 and TRBJ2-3; 12 bases align to TRBD2. Per germline, CDR1 KGHDR and CDR2 SFDVKD. V was clipped by 9 bases and J by 4 bases; unmatched bases: 4. This CDR3 has 14 amino acids. The CDR3 DNA is TGTGCCACCTCGGGACTAGCGGGTGCAGATACGCAGTATTTT. The encoded protein is CATSGLAGADTQYF.

The V and J genes are TRBV7-9 and TRBJ1-6; TRBD1 aligns across 7 bases. The V gene end was trimmed by 2 bases and the J gene end by 5 bases; junction bases not matched to a gene: 3. Germline values: CDR1 SEHNR, CDR2 FQNEAQ (reference sequence). The CDR3 consists of 15 residues. This CDR3 is CASSLRQGNNSPLHF. In nucleotides, the CDR3 is TGTGCCAGCAGCTTACGACAGGGCAATAATTCACCCCTCCACTTT. Together with reference TRBV7-9 and TRBJ1-6, the CDR3 gives the full variable domain: DTGVSQNPRHKITKRGQNVTFRCDPISEHNRLYWYRQTLGQGPEFLTYFQNEAQLEKSRLLSDRFSAERPKGSFSTLEIQRTEQGDSAMYLCASSLRQGNNSPLHFGNGTRLTVT.

This chain links TRBV7-9 with TRBJ2-7; D is uncertain. Trimming removed 6 bases at V and 2 bases at J, with 20 bases between. The CDR3 has 16 residues. Germline CDR1 reads SEHNR; CDR2 reads FQNEAQ (reference sequence). CDR3 nucleotide sequence: TGTGCCAGCAGTTCCGATACTTCGGGTATTCCCTACGAGCAGTACTTC. It codes for CASSSDTSGIPYEQYF.

J is TRBJ1-2 and V is TRBV30, with D possibly TRBD1 on 5 matching bases. CDR3 length: 11 amino acids. V was pared by 7 bases and J by 6 bases, with 12 bases between. Germline CDR1 is GTSNPN and CDR2 is SVGIG (reference sequence). The CDR3 spells CASTMGDGYTF. The CDR3 DNA follows: TGTGCCTCCACGATGGGGGATGGCTACACCTTC.

J is TRBJ1-1 and V is TRBV20-1; TRBD1 is a possible D gene (5 bases). Germline loops: CDR1 DFQATT, CDR2 SNEGSKA (reference sequence). V lost 6 bases and J lost 4, with 18 bases in between. The CDR3 runs 14 residues. This chain's CDR3 is CSAPSPGSATEAFF. Written as DNA, the CDR3 is TGCAGTGCCCCAAGTCCAGGGTCGGCCACTGAAGCTTTCTTT.

This clonotype was detected many times. The genes are TRBV11-2 and TRBJ2-5; possibly TRBD1 or TRBD2 for D (5 bases each). The CDR3 length is 14 residues. Germline V gene lookup returns CDR1 SGHAT and CDR2 FQNNGV. The ends were cut back, 7 bases at V and 5 bases at J, with 17 bases in the middle. The CDR3 here is CASMGRQFRETQYF. CDR3 DNA sequence: TGTGCCAGCATGGGACGACAGTTTCGTGAGACCCAGTACTTC.

This clonotype came up many times. V is TRBV29-1 and J is TRBJ2-5, with unresolved D. Germline V CDR1 and CDR2: SQVTM, ANQGSEA. The V end was cut by 6 bases, the J end by 2 bases, with 13 bases between. CDR3 length: 13 amino acids. DNA of the CDR3: TGCAGCGTAAAAGCCGATGGGCAAGAGACCCAGTACTTC. It encodes CSVKADGQETQYF.

This clonotype appeared many times. The genes are TRBV6-1 and TRBJ1-2, with no clear D. V lost 7 bases, J lost 8 bases, and 14 bases lay in between. This CDR3 region has 12 residues. Looked up from germline, CDR1 is MNHNS and CDR2 is SASEGT. The CDR3 loop reads CASNTADLGYTF. CDR3 in DNA: TGTGCCAGCAACACTGCGGACCTAGGCTACACCTTC.

This clonotype was seen ten or more times. The V call is TRBV28, the J call TRBJ1-5, with TRBD1 matching 9 bases. Germline V gene lookup returns CDR1 MDHEN and CDR2 SYDVKM. The CDR3 is made up of 15 amino acids. The junction had 8 bases not matched to a gene; V was cut back by 7 bases and J by 4 bases. The CDR3 sequence: CASIGRGQGNQPQHF. For the CDR3, the DNA is TGTGCCAGCATAGGTCGAGGACAGGGGAATCAGCCCCAGCATTTT.

Concerning this clonotype: A read error is the likely source, as a far larger clone sits one nucleotide away. V usage is TRBV20-1 and J usage is TRBJ2-5; D possibly corresponds to TRBD2 (7 bases). Germline assignment: CDR1 DFQATT and CDR2 SNEGSKA (reference sequence). The CDR3 is 13 residues long. The CDR3: CSSGGAGIETQYF. In DNA form, the CDR3 reads TGCAGCTCTGGGGGGGCAGGGATAGAGACCCAGTACTTC.

This clonotype was seen a handful of times. This chain's CDR3 is CASSLWLLGGTEAFF. The CDR3 bases are TGTGCCAGCAGCTTGTGGTTGTTGGGTGGCACTGAAGCTTTCTTT. The chain couples TRBV5-5 to TRBJ1-1; D is ambiguous. Germline V gene data show CDR1 as SGHKS and CDR2 as YYEKEE (reference sequence). V lost 1 base to trimming and J lost 4 bases, with 14 bases between them. The length of the CDR3 is 15 residues. The variable domain in full, completed from reference TRBV5-5 and TRBJ1-1, reads DAGVTQSPTHLIKTRGQQVTLRCSPISGHKSVSWYQQVLGQGPQFIFQYYEKEERGRGNFPDRFSARQFPNYSSELNVNALLLGDSALYLCASSLWLLGGTEAFFGQGTRLTVV.

The rearrangement links TRBV11-2 to TRBJ2-1, with TRBD2 identical over 7 bases. After removal of 5 bases from V and 9 bases from J, the junction contained 13 bases not matched to a gene. From germline, CDR1 is SGHAT and CDR2 FQNNGV. The CDR3 covers 15 residues. The CDR3 DNA follows: TGTGCCAGCAGCCCCCTTGGGGGGAGGGGAAGTGAGCAGTTCTTC. Its translation: CASSPLGGRGSEQFF.

This clonotype was detected many times. V and J are TRBV7-2 and TRBJ2-7, with a possible D match to TRBD1 (5 bases). The CDR3 runs 12 residues. The germline CDR1 and CDR2 sequences are SGHTA and FQGNSA. Trimming cost V 5 bases and J 6 bases, with 11 bases left between them. The CDR3 bases are TGTGCCAGCAGCCCTCCCCAGGGCGAGCAGTACTTC. It yields the protein CASSPPQGEQYF.